The 26 T cell receptor beta chains below all came from one sample that was sequenced in a study of shared clonotypes between healthy human individuals. The repertoire was sequenced with immunoSEQ multiplex PCR; TCRdb's copy has only in-frame clones and lacks some. The data show more than 2 million clones, about 95% seen once. CD45RO-negative cells were positively selected for CCR7, leaving out terminally differentiated effector memory CD45RA+ cells. Sequenced material: naive CD8+ T cells sorted from blood. The receptors originated from a young man in good health.

The genes are TRBV7-9 and TRBJ1-1; the D is unclear. This CDR3 has 13 residues. Between the trimmed V and J ends, which lost 1 base and 7 bases, there was a span of 10 bases. The germline V gene encodes CDR1 SEHNR and CDR2 FQNEAQ (reference sequence). The CDR3, as DNA: TGTGCCAGCAGCTTAGATAGAGACTTTGAAGCTTTCTTT. The encoded protein is CASSLDRDFEAFF.

This chain joins TRBV9 and TRBJ2-1; 11 bases agree with TRBD2. The J segment lost 3 bases and the V segment lost 0 bases, leaving 5 bases of the junction unmatched. Germline V lookup: CDR1 SGDLS, CDR2 YYNGEE. The CDR3 has 17 amino acids. In DNA form, the CDR3 reads TGTGCCAGCAGCGTAGCGGTTAGCGGGGGGGTCTACAATGAGCAGTTCTTC. Its translation is CASSVAVSGGVYNEQFF.

The genes are TRBV6-5 and TRBJ1-3; D is unresolved. The germline gives CDR1 MNHEY, CDR2 SVGAGI. The length of the CDR3 is 13 residues. Trimming removed 2 bases from V and 4 bases from J, with 6 bases in between. CDR3 loop: CASSYGHGNTIYF. The CDR3 DNA sequence: TGTGCCAGCAGTTACGGGCACGGAAACACCATATATTTT.

This clone came up a few times. This chain connects TRBV25-1 to TRBJ1-6; no clear D gene. Per the germline V gene, CDR1 is MGHDK and CDR2 is SYGVNS. CDR3 length: 14 amino acids. Trimming pared 2 bases from V and 7 bases from J, leaving 9 bases between. CDR3 DNA sequence: TGTGCCAGCAGTGAAGTGGTCAGGAATTCACCCCTCCACTTT. Protein product: CASSEVVRNSPLHF. The full variable domain, its missing parts supplied by reference TRBV25-1 and TRBJ1-6, is EADIYQTPRYLVIGTGKKITLECSQTMGHDKMYWYQQDPGMELHLIHYSYGVNSTEKGDLSSESTVSRIRTEHFPLTLESARPSHTSQYLCASSEVVRNSPLHFGNGTRLTVT.

As regards this clone: This sample also contains other DNA sequences that code for the same CDR3. The rearrangement uses TRBV4-1 and TRBJ2-7; D unclear. This CDR3 spans 14 amino acids. The germline CDR1 and CDR2 sequences are MGHRA and YSYEKL. Trimming stripped 1 base from V and 2 bases from J, with 9 bases between. The CDR3 reads CASSQVAGTYEQYF. CDR3 nucleotides: TGCGCCAGCAGCCAAGTGGCAGGAACCTACGAGCAGTACTTC.

The V call is TRBV5-1, the J call TRBJ2-7; no clear D. CDR1 is SGHRS and CDR2 is YFSETQ in the germline V gene. Trimming took 2 bases from V and 1 from J, leaving 7 bases between them. The CDR3 loop spans 13 amino acids. This chain's CDR3 is CASSFSRSYEQYF. CDR3 nucleotide sequence: TGCGCCAGCAGCTTCAGCAGATCCTACGAGCAGTACTTC.

Concerning this clone itself: This sample also contains other DNA sequences that code for the same CDR3. The gene calls are TRBV5-1 and TRBJ2-1; D remains unclear. The V gene lost 2 bases and the J gene lost 7 bases, with 4 bases spanning the gap. This CDR3 is built from 11 residues. The germline V gene encodes CDR1 SGHRS and CDR2 YFSETQ. The CDR3 sequence is CASSFSNEQFF. The CDR3 coding sequence is TGCGCCAGCAGCTTTAGTAATGAGCAGTTCTTC.

The chain has TRBV30 and TRBJ1-2; no definite D call. Germline CDR1 and CDR2: GTSNPN and SVGIG (reference sequence). This CDR3 has 11 residues. With 8 bases removed from V and 5 bases from J, the gap between germline ends came to 12 bases. CDR3: CAGPRAYGYTF. CDR3 coding DNA: TGTGCCGGTCCCAGAGCATATGGCTACACCTTC.

J is TRBJ2-1 and V is TRBV27; 13 bases are a match to TRBD2. V shed 4 bases, J shed 4 bases, and the junction held 4 bases outside the gene matches. Per the germline V gene, CDR1 is MNHEY and CDR2 is SMNVEV (reference sequence). This CDR3 is 16 amino acids long. For the CDR3, the DNA is TGTGCCAGCAGTTCGACTAGCGGGGGGTTTTACAATGAGCAGTTCTTC. Translating gives CASSSTSGGFYNEQFF.

The chain recombines TRBV5-4 with TRBJ2-7; D is possibly TRBD1 (6 bases). CDR1 is SGHNT, CDR2 YYREEE, per germline (reference sequence). V was trimmed by 7 bases and J by 3 bases, leaving 14 bases between them. The CDR3 is made up of 13 amino acids. The CDR3 bases are TGTGCCAGCGCGACAGGTGCATACTACGAGCAGTACTTC. This codes for CASATGAYYEQYF.

The J gene is TRBJ1-4, the V gene TRBV6-6; D not resolved. Germline values: CDR1 MNHNY, CDR2 SVGAGI (reference sequence). Trimming took 0 bases from V and 8 from J, leaving 13 bases between them. This CDR3 is built from 15 residues. CDR3 sequence: CASSYSLQVGEKLFF. CDR3 nucleotide sequence: TGTGCCAGCAGTTACTCGTTGCAGGTTGGAGAAAAACTGTTTTTT.

This chain links TRBV6-6 with TRBJ1-2; 7 bases fit TRBD1. Germline V lookup: CDR1 MNHNY, CDR2 SVGAGI (reference sequence). The CDR3 has 13 residues. The ends lost 10 bases at V and 5 bases at J; junction bases unmatched: 10. This CDR3 is CANRPGTDYGYTF. CDR3 DNA: TGTGCCAACCGACCCGGGACAGATTATGGCTACACCTTC.

The chain combines TRBV23-1 with TRBJ2-5; weak D call: TRBD1 (5 bases). TRBV23-1 is marked as an open reading frame, function uncertain. The CDR3 spans 17 residues. The V end lost 4 bases, the J end lost 1 base, and 19 bases lay between the germline ends. The CDR3 nucleotides read TGCGCCAGCAGTCCCCCTGGCCCTACAGGTACCCAAGAGACCCAGTACTTC. This translates into CASSPPGPTGTQETQYF.

The chain joins TRBV7-9 to TRBJ2-4; D assignment may be TRBD1 or TRBD2 (6 bases each). The CDR3 contains 16 residues. V lost 5 bases and J 4 bases, leaving 18 bases between the germline ends. Germline CDR1 SEHNR, CDR2 FQNEAQ (reference sequence). For the CDR3, the DNA is TGTGCCAGCAGCCAGCCGGAGGGGGACCTAAAAAACATTCAGTACTTC. Its protein product is CASSQPEGDLKNIQYF.

The chain is built from TRBV6-5 and TRBJ2-3; D is unclear. V gave up 2 bases and J gave up 4 bases, with 7 bases separating them. CDR3 size: 13 residues. Germline assignment: CDR1 MNHEY and CDR2 SVGAGI. Here the CDR3 reads CASSYISADTQYF. DNA for the CDR3: TGTGCCAGCAGTTACATATCGGCAGATACGCAGTATTTT.

The chain recombines TRBV7-3 with TRBJ2-1, with 7 bases aligning to TRBD1. Trimming took 4 bases from V and 3 from J; bases not matched to a gene: 6. CDR1 is SGHTA and CDR2 is FQGTGA in the germline V gene. The CDR3 length is 15 residues. For the CDR3, the DNA is TGTGCCAGCAGCTCTTTAGACAGGGACTACAATGAGCAGTTCTTC. Its translation: CASSSLDRDYNEQFF. Combining the CDR3 with reference TRBV7-3 and TRBJ2-1 gives the whole variable domain GAGVSQTPSNKVTEKGKYVELRCDPISGHTALYWYRQSLGQGPEFLIYFQGTGAADDSGLPNDRFFAVRPEGSVSTLKIQRTERGDSAVYLCASSSLDRDYNEQFFGPGTRLTVL.

The gene calls are TRBV29-1 and TRBJ2-1; perhaps TRBD2 as D (7 bases). Germline V gives CDR1 SQVTM, CDR2 ANQGSEA. CDR3 length: 14 residues. Between the trimmed V and J ends, which lost 6 bases and 4 bases, there was a span of 16 bases. This chain's CDR3 is CSVWGGPGYNEQFF. Written as DNA, the CDR3 is TGCAGCGTCTGGGGGGGCCCGGGGTACAATGAGCAGTTCTTC.

The chain joins TRBV7-9 to TRBJ1-2, with a possible D match to TRBD1 (6 bases). The V end was cut by 5 bases, the J end by 2 bases, with 12 bases between. The germline V gene encodes CDR1 SEHNR and CDR2 FQNEAQ (reference sequence). The CDR3 spans 14 residues. The CDR3 bases are TGTGCCAGCAGCGCCGCAGGGGAGAACTATGGCTACACCTTC. This gives the protein CASSAAGENYGYTF.

In the case of this clone: The sample carries other DNA sequences with the same CDR3. The genes are TRBV7-2 and TRBJ2-7; no reliable D call. CDR1 SGHTA and CDR2 FQGNSA come from the germline V gene. The CDR3 length is 13 residues. Trimming stripped 1 base from V and 0 bases from J, with 4 bases between. CDR3 coding DNA: TGTGCCAGCAGCTTAGGAGCCTCCTACGAGCAGTACTTC. Its translation: CASSLGASYEQYF.

To note about this clone: The sample has other DNA sequences that encode this CDR3 too. The chain couples TRBV7-9 to TRBJ2-7; D is perhaps TRBD1 (6 bases). V was trimmed by 5 bases and J by 1 base, leaving 12 bases between them. CDR1 SEHNR and CDR2 FQNEAQ come from the germline V gene (reference sequence). This CDR3 is 14 amino acids long. The CDR3: CASSPPGVSYEQYF. The DNA of the CDR3 is TGTGCCAGCAGCCCCCCAGGGGTATCCTACGAGCAGTACTTC.

This sequence joins TRBV25-1 and TRBJ1-2; TRBD1 is a possible D gene (5 bases). Germline CDR1 is MGHDK and CDR2 is SYGVNS. Trimming cost V 6 bases and J 0 bases, with 14 bases left between them. The CDR3 length is 15 residues. The CDR3, as DNA: TGTGCCAGCAGCTGGGACTCAGTCGCTAACTATGGCTACACCTTC. Protein: CASSWDSVANYGYTF.

The chain recombines TRBV5-1 with TRBJ2-1, with 8 nucleotides matching TRBD1. The CDR3 is 14 residues long. Trimming removed 4 bases from V and 6 bases from J; junction bases left unmatched: 6. CDR1 is SGHRS and CDR2 is YFSETQ in the germline V gene. The CDR3 protein is CASSIGTGPNEQFF. The CDR3 DNA follows: TGCGCCAGCAGCATCGGGACAGGCCCCAATGAGCAGTTCTTC.

V and J are TRBV10-2 and TRBJ2-3, with 10 bases that match TRBD2. Germline CDR1 reads WSHSY; CDR2 reads SAAADI. The CDR3 totals 14 residues. The J segment lost 3 bases and the V segment lost 5 bases, leaving 2 bases of the junction unmatched. CDR3 protein: CASSLAGATDTQYF. The CDR3 coding sequence is TGCGCCAGCAGTCTAGCGGGAGCTACAGATACGCAGTATTTT.

Turning to this clone: The same CDR3 can be traced to other DNA sequences in this sample. The CDR3 region is CASSLGGLNEKLFF. The CDR3 bases are TGTGCCAGCAGCTTGGGGGGGCTTAATGAAAAACTGTTTTTT. The chain uses TRBV7-9 and TRBJ1-4; TRBD1 is a possible D gene (6 bases). Trimming left V 3 bases short and J 4 bases short, with 9 bases between. CDR1 is SEHNR, CDR2 FQNEAQ, per germline (reference sequence). CDR3 length equals 14 residues.

The J gene is TRBJ2-2, the V gene TRBV10-3, with TRBD2 matching over 13 bases. The ends lost 7 bases at V and 3 bases at J; junction bases unmatched: 8. The CDR3 runs 17 residues. Germline CDR1 is ENHRY and CDR2 is SYGVKD. The CDR3 spells CAITPGLAGTYTGELFF. CDR3 nucleotide sequence: TGTGCCATCACCCCGGGACTAGCGGGGACTTACACCGGGGAGCTGTTTTTT.

The rearrangement uses TRBV4-1 and TRBJ2-7, with 9 bases fitting TRBD2. With 4 bases clipped from V and 3 bases from J, the junction kept 7 bases outside the gene matches. The germline CDR1 and CDR2 sequences are MGHRA and YSYEKL. This CDR3 spans 15 amino acids. The CDR3 protein is CASSPRGSGGYEQYF. CDR3 in DNA: TGCGCCAGCAGCCCTCGTGGTAGCGGGGGCTACGAGCAGTACTTC.